This T cell receptor beta chain is from a study of T-cell reconstitution after alpha-beta-depleted transplantation in children. Study-level points and caveats: Reportedly, only several hundred clones from non-depleted graft cells drove alpha-beta T-cell counts at about two months.

The V gene's germline CDR1 is SGHVS and CDR2 FNYEAQ. The CDR3 runs to 16 residues. About this clonotype: What it recognizes is unknown. A read error may account for a junction end that differs from germline.

Unique molecular identifiers were incorporated when the TCRbeta library was constructed. MiXCR, applied by TCRdb to the PCR reads, yields one record per CDR3 protein. The sample carries more than 200,000 distinct CDR3 sequences, around 25% recorded once. The chain carries TRBV7-6 and TRBJ2-3; TRBD2 aligns across 8 bases. This TCR came from a female patient between 2 and 15 years old who had a stem cell transplant for congenital amegakaryocytic thrombocytopenia, so the T cells may come from the graft donor. The material was PBMCs, mostly from graft donor cells, obtained 360 days after TCRalphabeta/CD19-depleted stem cell transplant. CDR3 protein: CASSSGASGGADAQYF. CDR3 sequence (DNA): TGTGCCAGCAGCTCCGGAGCCAGCGGGGGTGCAGATGCGCAGTATTTT.